This TCR beta chain was profiled in a study of cytomegalovirus exposure and HLA in healthy donors. CDR1 and CDR2 from the germline V gene are WSHSY and SAAADI. Trimming removed 10 bases from V and 5 bases from J; junction bases left unmatched: 9. There are 13 residues in the CDR3. Vbeta (60) and Jbeta (13) primers were used in the PCR. Produced via immunoSEQ multiplex PCR; TCRdb's table is partial and in-frame only. The sample has around 140,000 clones; 65% to 85% are singletons. General observations from the study: Upon later analysis, HLA-associated TCR beta chains proved more clonally expanded than other, equally common chains. Listed as cytomegalovirus-associated were around 160 TCR beta chains. Researchers reported in a later analysis that a missense DCLRE1C variant was tied to TCR beta V- and J-gene trimming.

A remark on this clone: The antigen is undetermined.

V gene TRBV10-2 combines with J gene TRBJ1-1; 8 nucleotides agree with TRBD1. The sequence derives from a man under 40 in good health and CMV-seronegative. The material sequenced was PBMCs. This CDR3 is CAKTGDSRTEAFF. CDR3 bases: TGCGCCAAGACAGGGGATTCTCGGACTGAAGCTTTCTTT.